This TCR beta chain derives from a study of immune evolution from preneoplasia to lung adenocarcinoma. Assay: immunoSEQ multiplex PCR; the TCRdb copy retains only in-frame clones and omits some. The repertoire includes 3,000 or so clones, around 86% of them detected once, and around 8.8% sits in the top ten. After removal of 3 bases from V and 0 bases from J, the junction contained 8 bases not matched to a gene. Looked up from germline, CDR1 is MGHRA and CDR2 is YSYEKL. This CDR3 has 19 amino acids. Whole-study results and caveats: Clonality was highest in normal lung, lower in later-stage lesions apparently.

About this clone: Its antigen is unknown.

Between the mid-2010s and the late 2010s, patients underwent resection in Japan or China. The source is a person aged 55 to 79 with lung adenocarcinoma. The rearrangement uses TRBV4-1 and TRBJ2-5; 15 bases map to TRBD2. The sequenced sample consisted of FFPE adjacent normal lung tissue. CDR3 DNA: TGCGCCAGCAGCCATCCGGGACTAGCGGGGGGCCCGTACCAAGAGACCCAGTACTTC. Translated: CASSHPGLAGGPYQETQYF.